These 13 T cell receptor beta chains originate from one sample sequenced in a study of CD8 T cells in Susac syndrome. RNA amounts of about 0.45 to 1 ug underwent reverse transcription with random hexamers. TCRdb re-called the immunoSEQ multiplex PCR reads with MiXCR, one entry per CDR3 protein. The sample consists of some 200,000 distinct CDR3 sequences, 95% of them appearing once. What was sequenced was CD4+ T cells from PBMCs. These receptors came from a human donor with multiple sclerosis.

The CDR3 loop is CASSSTTNTEAFF. The CDR3 nucleotides read TGTGCCAGCAGTTCCACAACGAACACTGAAGCTTTCTTT. The V call is TRBV27, the J call TRBJ1-1, with D hard to call. CDR3 length: 13 amino acids. The V gene's germline CDR1 is MNHEY and CDR2 SMNVEV (reference sequence). The ends were cut back, 4 bases at V and 1 base at J, with 7 bases in the middle.

The chain couples TRBV3-1 to TRBJ2-3; the D gene is possibly TRBD2 (6 bases). Germline V gene lookup returns CDR1 LGHDT and CDR2 YNNKEL (reference sequence). V lost 6 bases and J lost 4, with 17 bases in between. This CDR3 has 15 amino acids. CDR3 in amino acids: CASRPFGRRADTQYF. CDR3 DNA: TGTGCCAGCAGGCCGTTCGGGAGAAGGGCAGATACGCAGTATTTT.

Only one count was recorded for this clonotype. This rearrangement joins TRBV30 to TRBJ2-5; unclear D gene. The V end lost 8 bases, the J end lost 5 bases, and 12 bases lay between the germline ends. This CDR3 is 11 amino acids long. CDR1 and CDR2 from the germline V gene are GTSNPN and SVGIG (reference sequence). Written as DNA, the CDR3 is TGTGCCCTTGACAAATCGGAGACCCAGTACTTC. This sequence encodes CALDKSETQYF.

This chain uses TRBV20-1 with TRBJ2-3, with D tentatively TRBD2 (6 bases). Germline assignment: CDR1 DFQATT and CDR2 SNEGSKA (reference sequence). Trimming cost V 3 bases and J 2 bases, with 15 bases left between them. The CDR3 contains 15 residues. The CDR3 loop reads CSAREGISPTDTQYF. The CDR3 coding sequence is TGCAGTGCTAGGGAGGGCATATCCCCCACAGATACGCAGTATTTT.

J is TRBJ1-2 and V is TRBV29-1; no firm D call. The length of the CDR3 is 12 residues. Germline V CDR1 and CDR2: SQVTM, ANQGSEA. V was trimmed by 5 bases and J by 8 bases, leaving 15 bases between them. The CDR3 coding sequence is TGCAGCGTTCACGAAGGGTCGGGGGGCTACACCTTC. Protein: CSVHEGSGGYTF.

The chain recombines TRBV6-5 with TRBJ2-6; D possibly corresponds to TRBD2 (5 bases). CDR1 is MNHEY, CDR2 SVGAGI, per germline. V dropped 6 bases and J dropped 2 bases, with 5 bases sitting between them. The CDR3 contains 13 residues. CDR3 protein: CASRRAGANVLTF. The CDR3 DNA reads TGTGCCAGCAGGCGGGCTGGGGCCAACGTCCTGACTTTC.

This clonotype was observed once. CDR3 DNA sequence: TGTGCCTGGAGGGACTACTACAATGAGCAGTTCTTC. This codes for CAWRDYYNEQFF. The chain joins TRBV30 to TRBJ2-1; tentatively, D is TRBD2 (6 bases). Trimming shortened V by 3 bases and J by 3 bases, and 6 bases separated the two germline ends. CDR1 and CDR2 from the germline V gene are GTSNPN and SVGIG (reference sequence). This CDR3 region has 12 residues.

The V call is TRBV29-1, the J call TRBJ2-7; no reliable D call. V lost 6 bases and J 3 bases, leaving 18 bases between the germline ends. The germline CDR1 and CDR2 sequences are SQVTM and ANQGSEA. The CDR3 sequence is 14 residues long. CDR3 loop: CSVGVLQEYYEQYF. CDR3 coding DNA: TGCAGCGTAGGTGTCTTGCAGGAGTACTACGAGCAGTACTTC.

The CDR3 region has the DNA TGTGCCAGCAGCCAAGAGCCCACCGCGGGCACTGAAGCTTTCTTT. As protein: CASSQEPTAGTEAFF. This sequence joins TRBV4-2 and TRBJ1-1; no clear D gene. Germline V gene sequence: CDR1 LGHNA, CDR2 YNFKEQ. The V gene lost 0 bases and the J gene lost 4 bases, with 12 bases spanning the gap. CDR3 length: 15 residues.

The chain joins TRBV10-3 to TRBJ2-7, with D maybe TRBD2 (6 bases). Germline CDR1 and CDR2: ENHRY and SYGVKD. V was clipped by 0 bases and J by 7 bases, with 16 bases between them. The CDR3 sequence is 15 residues long. CDR3 sequence (DNA): TGTGCCATCAGTGAGTCCCTCGGGGGATCGGGGGAGCAGTACTTC. Its protein is CAISESLGGSGEQYF.

This clonotype was seen only once. The chain couples TRBV23-1 to TRBJ2-7, with no clear D. TRBV23-1 belongs to the ORF category, with a function that is uncertain. V lost 8 bases and J 0 bases, leaving 14 bases between the germline ends. The CDR3 extends over 14 amino acids. CDR3 in DNA: TGCGCCAGCGACCAGGTGACCAGCTCCTACGAGCAGTACTTC. This codes for CASDQVTSSYEQYF.

The chain couples TRBV19 to TRBJ1-2; D is uncertain. V was cut by 3 bases and J by 5 bases, with 13 bases left in between. The CDR3 contains 14 residues. Germline-derived CDR1 and CDR2 are LNHDA and SQIVND (reference sequence). The CDR3 spells CASSIRNRPYGYTF. CDR3 sequence (DNA): TGTGCCAGTAGTATCAGGAACAGACCATATGGCTACACCTTC.

The gene calls are TRBV5-1 and TRBJ2-2, with D unresolved. CDR3 length: 13 amino acids. Germline V gives CDR1 SGHRS, CDR2 YFSETQ. V was shortened by 7 bases and J by 0 bases, with 7 bases between the two germline ends. CDR3 sequence: CASGYPNTGELFF. CDR3 in DNA: TGCGCCAGCGGCTACCCGAACACCGGGGAGCTGTTTTTT.